This TCR beta chain was found in a study of response to subunit inactivated influenza vaccine. Study results and limitations: After each seasonal influenza vaccination, few new T cells are recruited, the authors suggested.

TCRdb redid the calling of the RT-PCR reads with MiXCR, one entry per CDR3 protein. The table includes around 790,000 distinct CDR3 sequences, 21% detected once. With respect to this clonotype: Its specificity is not known.

The sequences come from PBMCs from blood, collected approximately 5 days after vaccination. The receptor's source is a man between 45 and 60 years old who received an inactivated influenza vaccine.

Here the CDR3 reads CASSSLRRQETQYF. The CDR3 nucleotides read TGCGCCAGCAGCTCCCTGCGTAGGCAAGAGACCCAGTACTTC. The chain combines TRBV5-1 with TRBJ2-5; D not certain. Trimming shortened V by 3 bases and J by 2 bases, and 11 bases separated the two germline ends. Germline CDR1 SGHRS, CDR2 YFSETQ. The length of the CDR3 is 14 residues.